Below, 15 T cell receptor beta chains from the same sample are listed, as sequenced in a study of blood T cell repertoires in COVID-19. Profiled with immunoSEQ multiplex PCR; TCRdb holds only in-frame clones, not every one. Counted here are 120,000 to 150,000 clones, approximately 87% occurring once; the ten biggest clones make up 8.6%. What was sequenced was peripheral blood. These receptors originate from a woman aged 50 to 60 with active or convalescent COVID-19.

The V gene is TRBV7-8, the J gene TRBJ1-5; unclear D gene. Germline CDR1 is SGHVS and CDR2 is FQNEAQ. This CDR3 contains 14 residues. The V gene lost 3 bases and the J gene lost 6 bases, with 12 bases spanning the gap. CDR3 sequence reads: CASSFGGRSQPQHF. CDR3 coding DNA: TGTGCCAGCAGCTTTGGCGGTAGATCTCAGCCCCAGCATTTT.

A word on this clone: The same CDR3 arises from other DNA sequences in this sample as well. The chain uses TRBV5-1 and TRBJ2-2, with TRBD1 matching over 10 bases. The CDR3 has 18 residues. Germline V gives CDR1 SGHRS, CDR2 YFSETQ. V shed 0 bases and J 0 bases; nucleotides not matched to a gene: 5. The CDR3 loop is CASSLERTGGSNTGELFF. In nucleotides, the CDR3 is TGCGCCAGCAGCTTGGAACGGACAGGGGGGTCGAACACCGGGGAGCTGTTTTTT.

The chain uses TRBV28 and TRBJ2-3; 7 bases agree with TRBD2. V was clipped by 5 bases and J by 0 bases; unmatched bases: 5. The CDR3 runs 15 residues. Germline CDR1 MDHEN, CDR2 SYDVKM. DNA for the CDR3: TGTGCCAGCAGTGAGCGGGACTTTAGCACAGATACGCAGTATTTT. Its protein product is CASSERDFSTDTQYF.

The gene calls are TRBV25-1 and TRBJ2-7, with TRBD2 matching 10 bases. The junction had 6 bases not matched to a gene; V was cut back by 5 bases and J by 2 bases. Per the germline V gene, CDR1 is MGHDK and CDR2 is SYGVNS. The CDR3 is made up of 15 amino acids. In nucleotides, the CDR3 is TGTGCCAGCAGTTCCCCTAGCGGGAGCGCCTACGAGCAGTACTTC. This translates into CASSSPSGSAYEQYF.

As DNA, the CDR3 is TGTGCCTGGAGCATCGACAGGGAGGAGCAGTTCTTC. Protein product: CAWSIDREEQFF. This chain joins TRBV30 and TRBJ2-1; 7 nucleotides match TRBD1. CDR1 is GTSNPN, CDR2 SVGIG, per germline (reference sequence). Trimming took 3 bases from V and 10 from J; bases not matched to a gene: 6. This CDR3 spans 12 amino acids.

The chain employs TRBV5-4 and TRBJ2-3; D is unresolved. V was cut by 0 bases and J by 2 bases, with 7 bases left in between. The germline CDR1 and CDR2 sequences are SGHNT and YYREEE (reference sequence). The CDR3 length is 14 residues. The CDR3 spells CASSLGLNTDTQYF. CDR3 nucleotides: TGTGCCAGCAGCTTGGGTCTAAACACAGATACGCAGTATTTT.

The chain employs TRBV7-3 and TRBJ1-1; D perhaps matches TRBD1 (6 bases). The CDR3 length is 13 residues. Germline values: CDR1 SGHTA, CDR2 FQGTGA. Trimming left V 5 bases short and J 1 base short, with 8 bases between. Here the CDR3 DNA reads TGTGCCAGCAGCAAACAGGGGAACACTGAAGCTTTCTTT. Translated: CASSKQGNTEAFF.

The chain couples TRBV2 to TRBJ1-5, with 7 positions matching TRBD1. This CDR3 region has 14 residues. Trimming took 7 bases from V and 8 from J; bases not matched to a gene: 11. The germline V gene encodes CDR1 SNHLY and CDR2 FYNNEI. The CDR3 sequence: CASTLGQGGKPQHF. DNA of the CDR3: TGTGCCAGCACTTTGGGCCAGGGGGGCAAGCCCCAGCATTTT.

Written as DNA, the CDR3 is TGCGCCAGCAGCCAAGATCAGAAAGGGGCGGCCTACAATGAGCAGTTCTTC. It is translated as CASSQDQKGAAYNEQFF. The chain uses TRBV4-3 and TRBJ2-1, with D perhaps matching TRBD1 (5 bases). The CDR3 loop spans 17 amino acids. V was trimmed by 0 bases and J by 2 bases, leaving 14 bases between them. Germline-derived CDR1 and CDR2 are LGHNA and YSLEER.

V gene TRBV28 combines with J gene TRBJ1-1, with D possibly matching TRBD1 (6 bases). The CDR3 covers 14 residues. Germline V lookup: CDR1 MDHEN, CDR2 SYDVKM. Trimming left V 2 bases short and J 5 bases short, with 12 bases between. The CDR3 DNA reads TGTGCCAGCAGTTTACAGGGGTTGCGGACTGAAGCTTTCTTT. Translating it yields CASSLQGLRTEAFF.

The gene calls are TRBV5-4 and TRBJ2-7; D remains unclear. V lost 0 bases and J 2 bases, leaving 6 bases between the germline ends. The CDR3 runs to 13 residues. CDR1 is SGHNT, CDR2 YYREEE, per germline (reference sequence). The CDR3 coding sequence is TGTGCCAGCAGCTTGGAGACAACCTACGAGCAGTACTTC. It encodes CASSLETTYEQYF.

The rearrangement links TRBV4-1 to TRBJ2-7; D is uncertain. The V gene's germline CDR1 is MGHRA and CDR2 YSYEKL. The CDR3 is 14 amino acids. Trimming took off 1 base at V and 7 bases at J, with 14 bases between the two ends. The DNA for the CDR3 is TGCGCCAGCAGCCAAGGAATCAGCGAGAGGGAGCAGTACTTC. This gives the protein CASSQGISEREQYF.

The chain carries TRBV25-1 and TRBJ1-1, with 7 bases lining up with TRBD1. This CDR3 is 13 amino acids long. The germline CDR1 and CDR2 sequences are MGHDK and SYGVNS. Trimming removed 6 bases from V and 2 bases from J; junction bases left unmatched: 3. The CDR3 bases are TGTGCCAGCAGGGCAGGGGGTAACACTGAAGCTTTCTTT. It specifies CASRAGGNTEAFF. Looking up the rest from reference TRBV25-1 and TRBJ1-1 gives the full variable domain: EADIYQTPRYLVIGTGKKITLECSQTMGHDKMYWYQQDPGMELHLIHYSYGVNSTEKGDLSSESTVSRIRTEHFPLTLESARPSHTSQYLCASRAGGNTEAFFGQGTRLTVV.

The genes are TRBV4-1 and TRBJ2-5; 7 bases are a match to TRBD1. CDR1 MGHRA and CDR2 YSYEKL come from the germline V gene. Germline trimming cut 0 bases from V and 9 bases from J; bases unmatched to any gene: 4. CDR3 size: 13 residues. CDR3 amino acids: CASSQDWDSSQYF. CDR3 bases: TGCGCCAGCAGCCAAGATTGGGACAGCTCCCAGTACTTC.

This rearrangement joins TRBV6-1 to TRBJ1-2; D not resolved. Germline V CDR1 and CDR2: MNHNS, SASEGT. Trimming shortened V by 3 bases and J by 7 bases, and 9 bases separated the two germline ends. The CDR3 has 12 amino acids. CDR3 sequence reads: CASSDRPRGYTF. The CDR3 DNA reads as TGTGCCAGCAGTGACAGGCCCCGTGGCTACACCTTC.